The source of this T cell receptor beta chain is a study of blood T cell repertoires in COVID-19. Study at large: Specimens from acute and convalescent COVID-19 originated in the United States, Italy and Spain. From T cells, B-cell-depleted T cells, or PBMCs came the material, which was cDNA or gDNA.

Source study methods: Estimated nucleated cell counts came from reference gene primer amplification. Profiled with immunoSEQ multiplex PCR; TCRdb holds only in-frame clones, not every one. The DNA gave D and trimming, while V, J and clone size come from that table. The sample contains 200,000 to 250,000 clones, under 90% of which appear only once. Looked up from germline, CDR1 is SNHLY and CDR2 is FYNNEI. The V end was cut by 6 bases, the J end by 1 base, with 9 bases between. The CDR3 sequence is 13 residues long. Two consecutive negative NP/OP PCR tests, clearance, or resolved symptoms defined Cohort 3 recovery.

Specimen: PBMCs or T cells enriched from blood (not recorded which). This TCR was sampled from a man in his fifties or sixties who had recovered from COVID-19. V is TRBV2 and J is TRBJ2-5; possible D gene TRBD2, 5 bases. CDR3 nucleotides: TGTGCCAGCAGAGGACTGTCCCAAGAGACCCAGTACTTC. It translates to CASRGLSQETQYF.